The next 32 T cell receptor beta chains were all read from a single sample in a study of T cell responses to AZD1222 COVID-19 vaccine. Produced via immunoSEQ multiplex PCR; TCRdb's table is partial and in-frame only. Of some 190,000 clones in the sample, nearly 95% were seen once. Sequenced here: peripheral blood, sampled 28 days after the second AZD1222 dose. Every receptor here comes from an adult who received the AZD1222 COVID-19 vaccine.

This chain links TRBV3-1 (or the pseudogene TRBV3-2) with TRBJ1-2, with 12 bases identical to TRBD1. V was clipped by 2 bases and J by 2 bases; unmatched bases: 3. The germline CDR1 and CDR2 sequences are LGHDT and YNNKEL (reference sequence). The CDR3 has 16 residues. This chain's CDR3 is CASSQKGTGGNYGYTF. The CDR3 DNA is TGTGCCAGCAGCCAAAAGGGGACAGGGGGCAACTATGGCTACACCTTC.

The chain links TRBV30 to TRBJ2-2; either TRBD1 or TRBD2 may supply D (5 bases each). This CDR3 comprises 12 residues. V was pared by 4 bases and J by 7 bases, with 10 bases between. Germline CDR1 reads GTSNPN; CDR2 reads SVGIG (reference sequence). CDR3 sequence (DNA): TGTGCCTGGAATTCTGGGGGCGGGGAGCTGTTTTTT. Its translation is CAWNSGGGELFF.

CDR3 region: CASRAQGTGELFF. CDR3 nucleotide sequence: TGCGCCAGCAGAGCACAGGGAACCGGGGAGCTGTTTTTT. This chain joins TRBV10-1 and TRBJ2-2; D possibly corresponds to TRBD1 (6 bases). CDR1 is WNHNN and CDR2 is SYGVQD in the germline V gene (reference sequence). The CDR3 loop spans 13 amino acids. The V gene lost 6 bases and the J gene lost 5 bases, with 10 bases spanning the gap.

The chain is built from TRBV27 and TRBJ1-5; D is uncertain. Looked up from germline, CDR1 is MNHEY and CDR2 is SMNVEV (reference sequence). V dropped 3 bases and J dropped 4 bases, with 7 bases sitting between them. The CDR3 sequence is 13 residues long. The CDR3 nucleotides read TGTGCCAGCAGTTTGAGGAGGAATCAGCCCCAGCATTTT. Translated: CASSLRRNQPQHF.

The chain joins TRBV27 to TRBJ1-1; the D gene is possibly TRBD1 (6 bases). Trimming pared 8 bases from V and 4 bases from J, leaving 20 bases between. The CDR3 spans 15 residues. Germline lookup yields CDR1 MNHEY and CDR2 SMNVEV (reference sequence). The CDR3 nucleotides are TGTGCCAGCCGCGCCGGGGGGCAGAGGGTCACTGAAGCTTTCTTT. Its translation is CASRAGGQRVTEAFF.

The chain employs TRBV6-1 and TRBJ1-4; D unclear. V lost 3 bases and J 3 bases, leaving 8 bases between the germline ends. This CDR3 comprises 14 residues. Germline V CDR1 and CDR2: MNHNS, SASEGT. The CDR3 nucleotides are TGTGCCAGCAGTGACAGGTTCGCTAATGAAAAACTGTTTTTT. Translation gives CASSDRFANEKLFF.

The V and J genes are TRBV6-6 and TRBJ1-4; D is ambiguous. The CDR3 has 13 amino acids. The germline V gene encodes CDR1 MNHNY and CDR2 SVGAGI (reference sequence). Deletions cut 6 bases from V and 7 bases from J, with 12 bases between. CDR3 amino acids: CASSPGQPEKLFF. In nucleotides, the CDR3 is TGTGCCAGCAGCCCCGGGCAGCCTGAAAAACTGTTTTTT.

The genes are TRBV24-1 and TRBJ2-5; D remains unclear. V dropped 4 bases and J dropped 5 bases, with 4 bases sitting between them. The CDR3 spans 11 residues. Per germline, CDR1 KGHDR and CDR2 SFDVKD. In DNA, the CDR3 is TGTGCCACCAGTGACGGGGAGACCCAGTACTTC. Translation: CATSDGETQYF.

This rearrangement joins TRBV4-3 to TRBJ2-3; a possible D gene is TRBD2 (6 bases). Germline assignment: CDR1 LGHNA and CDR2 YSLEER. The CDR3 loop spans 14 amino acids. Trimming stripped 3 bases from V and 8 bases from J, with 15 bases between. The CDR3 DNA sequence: TGCGCCAGCAGCCAGGAGGGTACGGGTGCTACGCAGTATTTT. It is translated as CASSQEGTGATQYF.

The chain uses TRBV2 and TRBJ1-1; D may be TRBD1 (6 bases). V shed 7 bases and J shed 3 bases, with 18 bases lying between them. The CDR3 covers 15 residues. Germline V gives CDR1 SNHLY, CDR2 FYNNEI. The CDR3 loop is CASTDGGGADTEAFF. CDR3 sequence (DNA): TGTGCCAGCACCGATGGGGGGGGCGCAGACACTGAAGCTTTCTTT.

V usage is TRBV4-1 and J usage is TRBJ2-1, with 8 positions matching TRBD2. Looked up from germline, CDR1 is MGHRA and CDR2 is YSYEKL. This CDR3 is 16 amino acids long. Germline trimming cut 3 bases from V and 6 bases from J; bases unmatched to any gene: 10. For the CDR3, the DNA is TGCGCCAGCAGCCAGACCGGGACTAGGGGTGTCAATGAGCAGTTCTTC. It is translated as CASSQTGTRGVNEQFF.

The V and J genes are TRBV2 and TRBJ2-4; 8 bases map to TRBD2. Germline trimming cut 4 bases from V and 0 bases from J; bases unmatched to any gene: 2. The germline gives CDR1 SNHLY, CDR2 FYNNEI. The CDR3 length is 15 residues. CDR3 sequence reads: CASSGLAGAKNIQYF. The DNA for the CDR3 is TGTGCCAGCAGTGGGCTAGCGGGAGCCAAAAACATTCAGTACTTC.

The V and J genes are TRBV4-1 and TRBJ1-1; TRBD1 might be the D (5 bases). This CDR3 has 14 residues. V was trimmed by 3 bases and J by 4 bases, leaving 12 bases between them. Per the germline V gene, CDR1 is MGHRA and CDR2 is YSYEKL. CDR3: CASSQTGVLTEAFF. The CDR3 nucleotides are TGCGCCAGCAGCCAGACGGGGGTGCTCACTGAAGCTTTCTTT.

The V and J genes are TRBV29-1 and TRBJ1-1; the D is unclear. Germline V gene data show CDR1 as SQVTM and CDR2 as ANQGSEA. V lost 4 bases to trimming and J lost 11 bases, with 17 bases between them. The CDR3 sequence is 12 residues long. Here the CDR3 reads CSVGGIELAAFF. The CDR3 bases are TGCAGCGTTGGAGGAATAGAGCTCGCGGCTTTCTTT. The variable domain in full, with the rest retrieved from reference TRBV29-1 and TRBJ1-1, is SAVISQKPSRDICQRGTSLTIQCQVDSQVTMMFWYRQQPGQSLTLIATANQGSEATYESGFVIDKFPISRPNLTFSTLTVSNMSPEDSSIYLCSVGGIELAAFFGQGTRLTVV.

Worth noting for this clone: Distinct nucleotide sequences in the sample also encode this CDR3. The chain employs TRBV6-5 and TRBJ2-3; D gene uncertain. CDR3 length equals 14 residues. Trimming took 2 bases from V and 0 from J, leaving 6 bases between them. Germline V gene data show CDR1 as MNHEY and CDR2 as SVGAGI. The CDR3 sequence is CASSYGRSTDTQYF. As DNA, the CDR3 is TGTGCCAGCAGTTACGGACGGAGCACAGATACGCAGTATTTT.

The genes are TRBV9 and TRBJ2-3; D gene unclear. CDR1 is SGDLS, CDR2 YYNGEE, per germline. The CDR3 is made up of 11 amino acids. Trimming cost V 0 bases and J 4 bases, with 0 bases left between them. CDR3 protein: CASSVADTQYF. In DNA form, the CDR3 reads TGTGCCAGCAGCGTAGCAGATACGCAGTATTTT.

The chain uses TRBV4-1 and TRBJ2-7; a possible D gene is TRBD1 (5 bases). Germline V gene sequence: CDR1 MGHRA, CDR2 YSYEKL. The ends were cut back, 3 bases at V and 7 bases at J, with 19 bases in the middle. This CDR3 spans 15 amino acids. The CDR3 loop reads CASSHPPQGQGEQYF. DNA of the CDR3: TGCGCCAGCAGCCACCCGCCCCAGGGTCAGGGTGAGCAGTACTTC.

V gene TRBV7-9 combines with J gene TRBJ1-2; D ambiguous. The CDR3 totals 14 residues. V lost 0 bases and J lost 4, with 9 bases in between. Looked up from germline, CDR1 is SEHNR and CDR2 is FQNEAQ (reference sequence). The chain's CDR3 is CASSLATDSYGYTF. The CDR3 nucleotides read TGTGCCAGCAGCTTAGCTACAGACTCCTATGGCTACACCTTC.

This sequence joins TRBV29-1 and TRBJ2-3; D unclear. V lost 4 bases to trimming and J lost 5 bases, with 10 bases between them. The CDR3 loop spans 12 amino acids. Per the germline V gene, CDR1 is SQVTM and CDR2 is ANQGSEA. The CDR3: CSVGAARDTQYF. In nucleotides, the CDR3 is TGCAGCGTTGGGGCGGCCCGAGATACGCAGTATTTT.

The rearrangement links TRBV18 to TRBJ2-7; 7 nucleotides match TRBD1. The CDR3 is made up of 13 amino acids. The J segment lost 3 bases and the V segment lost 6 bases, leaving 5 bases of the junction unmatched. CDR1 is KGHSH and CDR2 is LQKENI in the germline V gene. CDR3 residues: CASSQGQYYEQYF. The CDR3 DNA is TGTGCCAGCTCCCAGGGACAGTACTACGAGCAGTACTTC.

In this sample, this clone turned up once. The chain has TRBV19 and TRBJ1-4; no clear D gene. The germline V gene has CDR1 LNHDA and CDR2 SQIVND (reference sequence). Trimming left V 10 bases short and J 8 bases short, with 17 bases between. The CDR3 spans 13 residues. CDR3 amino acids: CATSEGRWEKLFF. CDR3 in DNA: TGTGCCACCTCAGAGGGTAGGTGGGAAAAACTGTTTTTT.

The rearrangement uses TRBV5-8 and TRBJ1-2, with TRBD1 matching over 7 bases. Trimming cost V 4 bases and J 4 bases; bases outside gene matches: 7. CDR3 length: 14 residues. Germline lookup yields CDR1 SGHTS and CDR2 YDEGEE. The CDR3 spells CASSPRQGSYGYTF. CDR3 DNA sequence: TGTGCCAGCAGCCCAAGACAGGGTAGCTATGGCTACACCTTC.

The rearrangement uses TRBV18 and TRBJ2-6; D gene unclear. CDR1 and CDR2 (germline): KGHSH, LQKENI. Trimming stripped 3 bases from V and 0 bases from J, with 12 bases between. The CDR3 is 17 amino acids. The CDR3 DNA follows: TGTGCCAGCTCACCTCCCATAGCACCCTCTGGGGCCAACGTCCTGACTTTC. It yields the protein CASSPPIAPSGANVLTF.

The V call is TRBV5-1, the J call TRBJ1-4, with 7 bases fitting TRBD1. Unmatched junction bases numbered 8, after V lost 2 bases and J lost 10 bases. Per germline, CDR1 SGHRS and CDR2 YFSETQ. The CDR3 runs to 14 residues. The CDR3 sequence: CASSFRQGGGKLFF. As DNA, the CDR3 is TGCGCCAGCAGCTTTCGGCAGGGGGGAGGAAAACTGTTTTTT.

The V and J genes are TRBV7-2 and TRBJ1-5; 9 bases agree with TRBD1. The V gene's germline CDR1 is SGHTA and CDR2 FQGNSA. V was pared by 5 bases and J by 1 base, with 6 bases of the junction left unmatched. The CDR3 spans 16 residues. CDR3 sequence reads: CASSRGTGRSNQPQHF. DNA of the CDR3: TGTGCCAGCAGCCGGGGGACAGGGAGAAGCAATCAGCCCCAGCATTTT.

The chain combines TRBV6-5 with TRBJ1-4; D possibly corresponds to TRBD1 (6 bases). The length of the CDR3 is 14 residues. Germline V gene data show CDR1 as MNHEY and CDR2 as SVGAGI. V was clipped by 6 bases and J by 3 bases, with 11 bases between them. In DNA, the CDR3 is TGTGCCAGCAGCGCAGGGGTCGCTAATGAAAAACTGTTTTTT. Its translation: CASSAGVANEKLFF.

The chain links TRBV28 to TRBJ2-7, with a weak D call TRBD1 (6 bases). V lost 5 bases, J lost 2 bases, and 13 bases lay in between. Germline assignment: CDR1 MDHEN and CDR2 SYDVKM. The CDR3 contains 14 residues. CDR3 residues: CASSMGASPYEQYF. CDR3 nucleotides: TGTGCCAGCAGTATGGGGGCCAGCCCCTACGAGCAGTACTTC.

CDR3 amino acids: CASSEGVREAQETQYF. Written as DNA, the CDR3 is TGTGCCAGCAGTGAAGGGGTTCGGGAAGCCCAAGAGACCCAGTACTTC. The genes are TRBV2 and TRBJ2-5; D is possibly TRBD2 (5 bases). Germline V CDR1 and CDR2: SNHLY, FYNNEI. CDR3 length equals 16 residues. With 1 base removed from V and 1 base from J, the gap between germline ends came to 13 bases.

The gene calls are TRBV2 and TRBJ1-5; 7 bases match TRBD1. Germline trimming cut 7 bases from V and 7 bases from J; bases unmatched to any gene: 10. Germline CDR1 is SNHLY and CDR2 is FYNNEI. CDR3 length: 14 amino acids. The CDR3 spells CASTRQGHSQPQHF. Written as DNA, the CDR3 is TGTGCCAGCACGCGACAGGGCCACAGCCAGCCCCAGCATTTT.

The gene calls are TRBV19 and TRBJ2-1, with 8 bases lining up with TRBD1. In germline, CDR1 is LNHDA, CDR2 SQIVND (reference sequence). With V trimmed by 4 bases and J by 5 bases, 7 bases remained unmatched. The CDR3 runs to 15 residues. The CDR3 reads CASSTRGPGNNEQFF. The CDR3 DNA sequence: TGTGCCAGTAGTACCAGGGGGCCGGGGAACAATGAGCAGTTCTTC.

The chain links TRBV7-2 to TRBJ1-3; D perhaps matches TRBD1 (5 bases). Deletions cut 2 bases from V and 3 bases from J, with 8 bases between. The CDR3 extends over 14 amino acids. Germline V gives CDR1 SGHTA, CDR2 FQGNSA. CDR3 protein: CASSLSQGGNTIYF. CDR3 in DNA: TGTGCCAGCAGCTTATCTCAGGGTGGAAACACCATATATTTT.

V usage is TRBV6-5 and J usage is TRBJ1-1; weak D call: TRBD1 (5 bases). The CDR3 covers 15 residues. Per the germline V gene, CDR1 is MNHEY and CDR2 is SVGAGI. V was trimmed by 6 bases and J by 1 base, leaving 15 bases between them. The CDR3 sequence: CASSPGTLANTEAFF. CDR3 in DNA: TGTGCCAGCAGCCCAGGGACGCTTGCGAACACTGAAGCTTTCTTT.